The 18 T cell receptor beta chains listed next were all sequenced from one sample in a study of beta chain features in type 1 diabetes. Sequencing targeted expressed TCRB transcripts, as all isolated RNA had been reverse transcribed. Method: immunoSEQ multiplex PCR; TCRdb's copy keeps in-frame clones and lacks some. The sample includes 680,000 or so clones, roughly a sixth of them seen just once. Sequencing was carried out using naive CD4+ T cells from blood. These receptors were obtained from a man aged 18-30 years in good health.

This clone has more than one count but fewer than ten. The rearrangement links TRBV10-3 to TRBJ1-1; possible D gene TRBD1, 6 bases. This CDR3 region has 14 residues. Trimming took 5 bases from V and 0 from J, leaving 10 bases between them. CDR1 is ENHRY, CDR2 SYGVKD, per germline. The CDR3 sequence: CAISTGTLNTEAFF. CDR3 DNA sequence: TGTGCCATCAGTACAGGGACATTGAACACTGAAGCTTTCTTT.

In this sample, this clone turned up a few times. The chain couples TRBV14 to TRBJ2-5, with D uncertain. Germline V gives CDR1 SGHDN, CDR2 FVKESK. The V end lost 4 bases, the J end lost 0 bases, and 9 bases lay between the germline ends. The CDR3 sequence is 14 residues long. The CDR3: CASSLKTYQETQYF. The CDR3 bases are TGTGCCAGCAGCCTCAAAACGTACCAAGAGACCCAGTACTTC.

The V call is TRBV6-6, the J call TRBJ1-3; 9 nucleotides align to TRBD1. Germline V gene sequence: CDR1 MNHNY, CDR2 SVGAGI (reference sequence). CDR3 length equals 15 residues. With V trimmed by 8 bases and J by 0 bases, 5 bases remained unmatched. CDR3 nucleotides: TGTGCCAGCCGGGACAGGGACCTCTCTGGAAACACCATATATTTT. Protein: CASRDRDLSGNTIYF.

This clone was counted only a few times. The chain carries TRBV5-1 and TRBJ2-3, with TRBD1 as a possible D gene (6 bases). Looked up from germline, CDR1 is SGHRS and CDR2 is YFSETQ. This CDR3 is built from 14 residues. V dropped 4 bases and J dropped 3 bases, with 12 bases sitting between them. The CDR3 nucleotides read TGCGCCAGCAGCCACAGGGTAGCGACAGATACGCAGTATTTT. Amino acid sequence: CASSHRVATDTQYF.

The J gene is TRBJ1-1, the V gene TRBV7-2; D ambiguous. Germline V gene data show CDR1 as SGHTA and CDR2 as FQGNSA. V lost 1 base and J lost 1, with 7 bases in between. This CDR3 contains 14 residues. CDR3 in DNA: TGTGCCAGCAGCTTAGACCCAGGGAACACTGAAGCTTTCTTT. This gives the protein CASSLDPGNTEAFF. The full variable domain, in which reference TRBV7-2 and TRBJ1-1 provide the parts outside the CDR3, is GAGVSQSPSNKVTEKGKDVELRCDPISGHTALYWYRQSLGQGLEFLIYFQGNSAPDKSGLPSDRFSAERTGGSVSTLTIQRTQQEDSAVYLCASSLDPGNTEAFFGQGTRLTVV.

In this sample, this clone turned up a few times. The chain employs TRBV28 and TRBJ2-7, with no clear D. V was trimmed by 7 bases and J by 6 bases, leaving 25 bases between them. The germline CDR1 and CDR2 sequences are MDHEN and SYDVKM. The CDR3 loop spans 16 amino acids. In nucleotides, the CDR3 is TGTGCCAGCAAAGGGTTACTCCCCGTAATTCTGGGCGAGCAGTACTTC. It yields the protein CASKGLLPVILGEQYF.

V gene TRBV6-5 combines with J gene TRBJ2-2, with D possibly matching TRBD1 (6 bases). The CDR3 contains 14 residues. The V end was cut by 6 bases, the J end by 4 bases, with 12 bases between. Germline V gene lookup returns CDR1 MNHEY and CDR2 SVGAGI. The CDR3 spells CASRQGLGTGELFF. The CDR3 DNA reads as TGTGCCAGCAGACAGGGTTTGGGCACCGGGGAGCTGTTTTTT.

This CDR3 reads CASSLEPSSGANVLTF. CDR3 coding DNA: TGTGCCAGCAGTCTCGAGCCAAGCTCTGGGGCCAACGTCCTGACTTTC. The chain combines TRBV6-6 with TRBJ2-6; D gene uncertain. This CDR3 region has 16 residues. Germline V gene lookup returns CDR1 MNHNY and CDR2 SVGAGI (reference sequence). V was pared by 5 bases and J by 0 bases, with 11 bases between.

The sample holds a few counts of this clone. This chain connects TRBV28 to TRBJ2-3, with 8 bases matching TRBD2. Trimming at V came to 5 bases and at J to 5 bases, leaving 9 bases not matched to a gene. The CDR3 sequence is 15 residues long. Germline lookup yields CDR1 MDHEN and CDR2 SYDVKM. The CDR3 protein is CASSPAAGARDTQYF. The CDR3 coding sequence is TGTGCCAGCAGTCCCGCAGCGGGAGCACGAGATACGCAGTATTTT.

The genes are TRBV7-2 and TRBJ2-7; no definite D call. V lost 6 bases and J lost 2, with 8 bases in between. The CDR3 is 12 residues long. Germline CDR1 SGHTA, CDR2 FQGNSA. In DNA, the CDR3 is TGTGCCAGCAGGAATAGCCCCTACGAGCAGTACTTC. Its protein product is CASRNSPYEQYF.

In its sample, this clone was seen a few times. The chain recombines TRBV7-9 with TRBJ2-5; 9 nucleotides match TRBD2. Germline CDR1 reads SEHNR; CDR2 reads FQNEAQ (reference sequence). Losses at the gene ends were 3 bases for V and 4 bases for J; bases not matched to a gene: 6. The CDR3 loop spans 15 amino acids. Written as DNA, the CDR3 is TGTGCCAGCAGCTTCGGGACTAGCAAGGGAGAGACCCAGTACTTC. Amino acids: CASSFGTSKGETQYF.

Concerning this clone: The germline gene is not matched at one end of the junction; a read error may be the cause. The CDR3 spells CASRGWSDKSSSQAF. For the CDR3, the DNA is TGTGCCAGCAGGGGGTGGTCGGACAAGTCCTCATCACAGGCCTTC. V usage is TRBV6-5 and J usage is TRBJ1-2, with D possibly TRBD1 on 5 matching bases. The germline V gene has CDR1 MNHEY and CDR2 SVGAGI. The CDR3 is made up of 15 amino acids.

This chain joins TRBV23-1 and TRBJ1-2; tentative D call: TRBD1 (5 bases). TRBV23-1 is labeled an ORF, and its function is uncertain. V gave up 1 base and J gave up 10 bases, with 16 bases separating them. The CDR3 spans 14 residues. CDR3: CASSQYEGRCDYTF. DNA of the CDR3: TGCGCCAGCAGTCAATATGAGGGGAGGTGCGACTACACCTTC.

This clone showed up just a few times. The chain combines TRBV7-8 with TRBJ2-1; D assignment may be TRBD1 or TRBD2 (7 bases each). V was clipped by 11 bases and J by 9 bases, with 17 bases between them. This CDR3 is 12 amino acids long. Germline CDR1 SGHVS, CDR2 FQNEAQ. CDR3 residues: CADSTRGGEQFF. The CDR3 DNA reads as TGTGCCGACTCGACCAGGGGGGGTGAGCAGTTCTTC. Supplemented by reference TRBV7-8 and TRBJ2-1, the full variable domain reads GAGVSQSPRYKVAKRGQDVALRCDPISGHVSLFWYQQALGQGPEFLTYFQNEAQLDKSGLPSDRFFAERPEGSVSTLKIQRTQQEDSAVYLCADSTRGGEQFFGPGTRLTVL.

Only a few counts were recorded for this clone. The chain recombines TRBV7-9 with TRBJ2-5, with a weak D call TRBD2 (5 bases). V dropped 4 bases and J dropped 5 bases, with 8 bases sitting between them. Germline loops: CDR1 SEHNR, CDR2 FQNEAQ (reference sequence). The CDR3 sequence is 12 residues long. CDR3 in amino acids: CASSSPGETQYF. In DNA form, the CDR3 reads TGTGCCAGCAGCTCCCCGGGGGAGACCCAGTACTTC.

This clone came up a few times. The V and J genes are TRBV6-5 and TRBJ2-3, with D perhaps TRBD1 (6 bases). The V and J ends lost 2 bases and 1 base respectively, with 10 bases between them. Looked up from germline, CDR1 is MNHEY and CDR2 is SVGAGI. The CDR3 is 15 amino acids. This CDR3 is CASSYGGAGTDTQYF. DNA for the CDR3: TGTGCCAGCAGTTACGGGGGCGCCGGCACAGATACGCAGTATTTT.

This clone came up a few times. This rearrangement joins TRBV10-3 to TRBJ2-1, with TRBD2 matching over 9 bases. V lost 7 bases, J lost 6 bases, and 4 bases stayed unmatched. The CDR3 is 13 residues long. CDR1 is ENHRY and CDR2 is SYGVKD in the germline V gene. The CDR3 DNA follows: TGTGCCATCACTCCTAGCGGGATCAATGAGCAGTTCTTC. This encodes CAITPSGINEQFF.

This clone occurred a few times. The junction does not match germline at one end; this may be a read error. The chain has TRBV19 and TRBJ2-7; tentatively, D is TRBD2 (6 bases). This CDR3 contains 14 residues. The germline V gene encodes CDR1 LNHDA and CDR2 SQIVND (reference sequence). As DNA, the CDR3 is TGTGCCAGTAGAATAGCGGTTGGGACGGGAGAGCAGTACTTC. Translated: CASRIAVGTGEQYF. Using reference TRBV19 and TRBJ2-7 for the parts outside the CDR3, the full variable domain is DGGITQSPKYLFRKEGQNVTLSCEQNLNHDAMYWYRQDPGQGLRLIYYSQIVNDFQKGDIAEGYSVSREKKESFPLTVTSAQKNPTAFYLCASRIAVGTGEQYFGPGTRLTVT.